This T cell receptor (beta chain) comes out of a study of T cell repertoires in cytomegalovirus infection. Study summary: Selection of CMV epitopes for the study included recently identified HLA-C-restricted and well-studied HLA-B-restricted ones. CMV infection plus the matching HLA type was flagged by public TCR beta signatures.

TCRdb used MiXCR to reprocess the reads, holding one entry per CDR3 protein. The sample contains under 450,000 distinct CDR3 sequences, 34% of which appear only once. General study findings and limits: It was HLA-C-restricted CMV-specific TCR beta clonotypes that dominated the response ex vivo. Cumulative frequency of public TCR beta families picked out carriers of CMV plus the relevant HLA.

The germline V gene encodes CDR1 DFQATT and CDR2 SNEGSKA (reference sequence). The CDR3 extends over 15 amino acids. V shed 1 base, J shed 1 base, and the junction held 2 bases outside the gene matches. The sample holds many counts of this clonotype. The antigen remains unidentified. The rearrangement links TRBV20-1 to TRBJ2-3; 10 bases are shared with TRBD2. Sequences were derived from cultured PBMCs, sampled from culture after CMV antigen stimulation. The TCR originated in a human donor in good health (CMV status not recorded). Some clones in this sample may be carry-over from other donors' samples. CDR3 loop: CSARAGTSGTDTQYF. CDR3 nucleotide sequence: TGCAGTGCTAGAGCCGGGACTAGCGGCACAGATACGCAGTATTTT.